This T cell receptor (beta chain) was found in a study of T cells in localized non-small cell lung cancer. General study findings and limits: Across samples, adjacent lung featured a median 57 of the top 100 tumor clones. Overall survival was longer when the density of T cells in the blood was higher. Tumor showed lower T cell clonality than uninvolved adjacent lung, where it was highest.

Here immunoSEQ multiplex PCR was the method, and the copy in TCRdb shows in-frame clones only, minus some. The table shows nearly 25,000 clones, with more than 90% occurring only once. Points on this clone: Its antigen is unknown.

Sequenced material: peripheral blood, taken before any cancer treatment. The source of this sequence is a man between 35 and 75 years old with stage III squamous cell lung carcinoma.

For the CDR3, the DNA is TGTGCCAGCAGTTTTAAATGGGTCAAGGAAGCTTTCTTT. Its protein is CASSFKWVKEAFF. The gene calls are TRBV28 and TRBJ1-1; no clear D gene. V dropped 3 bases and J dropped 8 bases, with 13 bases sitting between them. The CDR3 extends over 13 amino acids. CDR1 and CDR2 (germline): MDHEN, SYDVKM.